The source of this T cell receptor beta chain is a study of T cell responses to AZD1222 COVID-19 vaccine. Study details: Recipients boosted at about 4 weeks or about 12 weeks are pooled.

Profiled with immunoSEQ multiplex PCR; TCRdb holds only in-frame clones, not every one. The table lists 140,000 to 150,000 clones, 85% to 95% of them singletons. The CDR3 loop spans 16 amino acids. CDR1 is SGHVS, CDR2 FQNEAQ, per germline. Trimming cost V 5 bases and J 2 bases, with 19 bases left between them. This sample comprised peripheral blood, obtained on day 0 of AZD1222 vaccination. The gene calls are TRBV7-8 and TRBJ2-7, with a tentative D call TRBD1 (6 bases). This sequence originates from an adult in good health. In DNA form, the CDR3 reads TGTGCCAGCAGCCCGGCGGTACAGGGCCTGACCTACGAGCAGTACTTC. Its translation is CASSPAVQGLTYEQYF.